This paragraph covers one TCR beta chain sequence. This entry is derived from a study of blood T cell repertoires in COVID-19. Assay: immunoSEQ multiplex PCR; the TCRdb copy retains only in-frame clones and omits some. Of approximately 110,000 clones listed, roughly 84% are singletons. The sequenced material came from peripheral blood. This TCR came from a woman aged 45-65 years with acute or convalescent COVID-19.

The CDR3 reads CASSLENPNQPQHF. The DNA of the CDR3 is TGCGCCAGCAGCCTCGAGAACCCCAATCAGCCCCAGCATTTT. The rearrangement links TRBV5-1 to TRBJ1-5; D is ambiguous. In germline, CDR1 is SGHRS, CDR2 YFSETQ. Trimming cost V 4 bases and J 3 bases, with 11 bases left between them. This CDR3 has 14 amino acids. Full variable domain (missing parts from reference TRBV5-1 and TRBJ1-5): KAGVTQTPRYLIKTRGQQVTLSCSPISGHRSVSWYQQTPGQGLQFLFEYFSETQRNKGNFPGRFSGRQFSNSRSEMNVSTLELGDSALYLCASSLENPNQPQHFGDGTRLSIL.